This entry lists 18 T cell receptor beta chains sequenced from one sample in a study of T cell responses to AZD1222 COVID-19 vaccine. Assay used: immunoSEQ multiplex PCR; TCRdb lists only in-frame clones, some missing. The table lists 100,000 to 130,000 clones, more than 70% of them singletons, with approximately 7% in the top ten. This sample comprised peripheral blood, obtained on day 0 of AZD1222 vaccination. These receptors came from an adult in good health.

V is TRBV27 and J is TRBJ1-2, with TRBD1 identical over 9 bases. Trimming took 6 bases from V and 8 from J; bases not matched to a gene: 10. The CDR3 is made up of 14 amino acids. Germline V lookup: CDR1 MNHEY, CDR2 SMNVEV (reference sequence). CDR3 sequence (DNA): TGTGCCAGCAGATATTCCGGGACAGGGCACGGCTACACCTTC. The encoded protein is CASRYSGTGHGYTF.

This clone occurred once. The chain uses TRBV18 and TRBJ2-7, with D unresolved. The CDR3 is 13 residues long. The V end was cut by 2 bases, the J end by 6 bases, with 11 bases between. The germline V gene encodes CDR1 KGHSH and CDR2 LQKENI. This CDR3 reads CASSPDLRGEQYF. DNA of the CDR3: TGTGCCAGCTCACCAGACCTCAGAGGCGAGCAGTACTTC.

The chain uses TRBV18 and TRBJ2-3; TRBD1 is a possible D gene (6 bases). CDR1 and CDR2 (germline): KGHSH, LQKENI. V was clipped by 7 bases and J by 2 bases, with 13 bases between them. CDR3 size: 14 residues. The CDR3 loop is CASFDRSVTDTQYF. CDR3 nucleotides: TGTGCCAGCTTTGACAGGTCCGTCACAGATACGCAGTATTTT.

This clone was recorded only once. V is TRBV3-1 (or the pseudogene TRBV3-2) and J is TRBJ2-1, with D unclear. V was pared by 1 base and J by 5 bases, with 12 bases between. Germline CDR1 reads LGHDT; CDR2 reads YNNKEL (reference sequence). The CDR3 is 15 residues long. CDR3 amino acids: CASSQGVGRHNEQFF. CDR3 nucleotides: TGTGCCAGCAGCCAAGGGGTGGGCAGACACAATGAGCAGTTCTTC.

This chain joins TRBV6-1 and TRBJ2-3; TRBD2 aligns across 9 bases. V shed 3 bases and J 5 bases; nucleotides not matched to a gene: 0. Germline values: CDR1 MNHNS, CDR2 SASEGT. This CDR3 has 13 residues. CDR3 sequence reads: CASSETSGDTQYF. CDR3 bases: TGTGCCAGCAGTGAGACTAGCGGAGATACGCAGTATTTT.

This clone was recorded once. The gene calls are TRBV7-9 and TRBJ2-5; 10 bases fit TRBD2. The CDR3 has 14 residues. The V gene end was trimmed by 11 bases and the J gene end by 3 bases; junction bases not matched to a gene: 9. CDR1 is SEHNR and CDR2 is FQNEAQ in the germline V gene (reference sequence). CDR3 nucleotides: TGTGCCGCGGGCGGAAGCGGGAGGGAAGAGACCCAGTACTTC. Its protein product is CAAGGSGREETQYF.

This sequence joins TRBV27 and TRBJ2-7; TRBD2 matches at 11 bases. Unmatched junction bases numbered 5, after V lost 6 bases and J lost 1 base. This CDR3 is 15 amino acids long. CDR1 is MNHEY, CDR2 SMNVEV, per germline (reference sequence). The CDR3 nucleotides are TGTGCCAGCAGAGACCGACTAGCGGGATCCTACGAGCAGTACTTC. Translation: CASRDRLAGSYEQYF.

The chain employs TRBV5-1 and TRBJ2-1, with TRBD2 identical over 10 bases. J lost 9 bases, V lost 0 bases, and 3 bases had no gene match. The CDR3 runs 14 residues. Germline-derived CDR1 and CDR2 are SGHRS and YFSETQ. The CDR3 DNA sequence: TGCGCCAGCAGCTTGGGGCTAGCGGGAGTTGAGCAGTTCTTC. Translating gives CASSLGLAGVEQFF. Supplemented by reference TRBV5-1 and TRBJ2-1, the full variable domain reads KAGVTQTPRYLIKTRGQQVTLSCSPISGHRSVSWYQQTPGQGLQFLFEYFSETQRNKGNFPGRFSGRQFSNSRSEMNVSTLELGDSALYLCASSLGLAGVEQFFGPGTRLTVL.

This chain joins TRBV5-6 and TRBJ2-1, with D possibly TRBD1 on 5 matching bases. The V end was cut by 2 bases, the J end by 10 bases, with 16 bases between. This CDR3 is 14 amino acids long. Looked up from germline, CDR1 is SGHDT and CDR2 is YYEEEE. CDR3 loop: CASSFLQGGEEQFF. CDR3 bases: TGTGCCAGCAGCTTCCTTCAGGGTGGAGAGGAGCAGTTCTTC.

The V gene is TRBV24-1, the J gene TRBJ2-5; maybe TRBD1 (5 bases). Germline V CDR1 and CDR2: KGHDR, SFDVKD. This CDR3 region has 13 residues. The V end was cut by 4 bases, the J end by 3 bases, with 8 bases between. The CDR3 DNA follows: TGTGCCACCAGTGACGACAGTGAAGAGACCCAGTACTTC. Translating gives CATSDDSEETQYF.

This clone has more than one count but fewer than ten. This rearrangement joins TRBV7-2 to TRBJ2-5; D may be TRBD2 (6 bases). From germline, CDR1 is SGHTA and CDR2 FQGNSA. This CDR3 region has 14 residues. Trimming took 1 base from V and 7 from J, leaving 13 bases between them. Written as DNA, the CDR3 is TGTGCCAGCAGCTTAGAGTTTTCGCGGGGGACCCAGTACTTC. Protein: CASSLEFSRGTQYF.

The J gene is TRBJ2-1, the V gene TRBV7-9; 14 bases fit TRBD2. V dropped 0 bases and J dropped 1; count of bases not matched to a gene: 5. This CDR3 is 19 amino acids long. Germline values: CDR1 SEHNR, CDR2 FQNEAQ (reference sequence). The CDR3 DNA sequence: TGTGCCAGCAGCTTAGCGGCGGGACTAGCGGGAGCGTCCTACAATGAGCAGTTCTTC. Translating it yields CASSLAAGLAGASYNEQFF.

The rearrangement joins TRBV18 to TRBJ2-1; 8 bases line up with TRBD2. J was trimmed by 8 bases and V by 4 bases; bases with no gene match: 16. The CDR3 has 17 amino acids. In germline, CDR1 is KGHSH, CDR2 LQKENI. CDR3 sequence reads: CASSQALPGGPSDEQFF. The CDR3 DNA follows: TGTGCCAGCTCACAAGCCCTTCCGGGAGGGCCAAGCGATGAGCAGTTCTTC.

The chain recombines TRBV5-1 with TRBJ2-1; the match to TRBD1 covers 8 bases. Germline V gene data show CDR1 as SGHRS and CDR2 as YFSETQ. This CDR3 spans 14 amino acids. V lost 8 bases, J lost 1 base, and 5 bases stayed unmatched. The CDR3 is CASSGQGSYNEQFF. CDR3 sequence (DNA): TGCGCCAGTTCCGGACAGGGTTCCTACAATGAGCAGTTCTTC.

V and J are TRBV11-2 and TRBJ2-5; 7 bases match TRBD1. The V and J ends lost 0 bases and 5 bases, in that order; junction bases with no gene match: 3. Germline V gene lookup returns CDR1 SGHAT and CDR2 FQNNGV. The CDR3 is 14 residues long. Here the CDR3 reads CASSLEDRPETQYF. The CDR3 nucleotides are TGTGCCAGCAGCTTAGAGGACAGGCCGGAGACCCAGTACTTC.

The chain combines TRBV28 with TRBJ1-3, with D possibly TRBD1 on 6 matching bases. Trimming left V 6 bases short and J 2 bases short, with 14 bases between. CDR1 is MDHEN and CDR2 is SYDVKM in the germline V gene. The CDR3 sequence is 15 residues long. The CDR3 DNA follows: TGTGCCAGCAGACCCGGGGGGGCTGCTGGAAACACCATATATTTT. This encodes CASRPGGAAGNTIYF.

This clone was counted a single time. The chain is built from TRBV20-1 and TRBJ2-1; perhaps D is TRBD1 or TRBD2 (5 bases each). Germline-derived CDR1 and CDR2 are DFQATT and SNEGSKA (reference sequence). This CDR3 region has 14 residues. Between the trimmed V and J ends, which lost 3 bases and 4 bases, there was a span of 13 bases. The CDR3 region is CSASGGVFYNEQFF. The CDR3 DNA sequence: TGCAGTGCTAGTGGGGGAGTTTTTTACAATGAGCAGTTCTTC.

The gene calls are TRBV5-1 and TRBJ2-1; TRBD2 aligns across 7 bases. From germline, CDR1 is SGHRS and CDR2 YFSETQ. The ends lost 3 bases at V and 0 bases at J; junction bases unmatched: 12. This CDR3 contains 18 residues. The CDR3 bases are TGCGCCAGCAGCTCCCCCCCGGGTAGCGGGTACTCCTACAATGAGCAGTTCTTC. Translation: CASSSPPGSGYSYNEQFF. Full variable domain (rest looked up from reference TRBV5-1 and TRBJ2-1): KAGVTQTPRYLIKTRGQQVTLSCSPISGHRSVSWYQQTPGQGLQFLFEYFSETQRNKGNFPGRFSGRQFSNSRSEMNVSTLELGDSALYLCASSSPPGSGYSYNEQFFGPGTRLTVL.